This T cell receptor beta chain is drawn from a study of Ad26.COV2.S vaccination and SARS-CoV-2 variants. Clones were read by immunoSEQ multiplex PCR, and TCRdb kept only the in-frame ones, dropping some. The data show about 680,000 clones, with around 92% seen just once and about 1.5% held by the top ten. The treatment: roughly 19 received Ad26.COV2.S at low or high dose, single or two shots; five or six received placebo; per-sample allocation not given. On day 63 after the first injection, vaccine and placebo recipients gave samples. About this clone: Its antigen remains unknown.

Study-wide results and caveats: Non-spike TCR breadth did not differ much between vaccine and placebo recipients.

This specimen consisted of peripheral blood, obtained in a trial of Ad26.COV2.S vaccine versus placebo. This receptor was identified in a person between 18 and 65 years old who received the Ad26.COV2.S COVID-19 vaccine or a placebo.

The CDR3 DNA sequence: TGCGCCAGCAGCACACAGGGATTGGACACTGAAGCTTTCTTT. It translates to CASSTQGLDTEAFF. The chain couples TRBV5-1 to TRBJ1-1; TRBD1 might be the D (6 bases). V shed 4 bases and J shed 3 bases, with 13 bases lying between them. CDR3 length: 14 residues. Germline CDR1 SGHRS, CDR2 YFSETQ.